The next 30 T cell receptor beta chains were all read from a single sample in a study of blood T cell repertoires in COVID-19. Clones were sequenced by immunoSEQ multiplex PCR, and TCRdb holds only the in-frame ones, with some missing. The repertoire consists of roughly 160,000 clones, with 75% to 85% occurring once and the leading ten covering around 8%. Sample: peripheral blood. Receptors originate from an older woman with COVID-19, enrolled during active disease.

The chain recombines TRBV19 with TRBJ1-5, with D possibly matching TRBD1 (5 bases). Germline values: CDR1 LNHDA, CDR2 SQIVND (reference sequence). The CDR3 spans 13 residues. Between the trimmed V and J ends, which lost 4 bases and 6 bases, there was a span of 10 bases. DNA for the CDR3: TGTGCCAGTAGTACAGGGCAAAGTCAGCCCCAGCATTTT. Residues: CASSTGQSQPQHF. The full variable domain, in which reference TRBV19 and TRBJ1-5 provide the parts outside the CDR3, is DGGITQSPKYLFRKEGQNVTLSCEQNLNHDAMYWYRQDPGQGLRLIYYSQIVNDFQKGDIAEGYSVSREKKESFPLTVTSAQKNPTAFYLCASSTGQSQPQHFGDGTRLSIL.

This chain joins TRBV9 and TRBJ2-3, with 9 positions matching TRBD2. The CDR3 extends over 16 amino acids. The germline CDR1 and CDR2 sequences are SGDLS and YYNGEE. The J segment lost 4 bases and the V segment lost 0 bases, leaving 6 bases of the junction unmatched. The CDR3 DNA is TGTGCCAGCAGCGTAGCAGGCGGGGGGGCCGCAGATACGCAGTATTTT. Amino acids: CASSVAGGGAADTQYF.

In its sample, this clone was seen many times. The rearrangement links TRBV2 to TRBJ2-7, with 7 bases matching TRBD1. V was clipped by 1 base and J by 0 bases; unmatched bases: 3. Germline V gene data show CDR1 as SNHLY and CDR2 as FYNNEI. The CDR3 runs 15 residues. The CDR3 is CASSEGGGRSYEQYV. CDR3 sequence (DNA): TGTGCCAGCAGTGAAGGAGGGGGCCGCTCCTACGAGCAGTACGTC.

The CDR3 reads CASSETEDYEQYF. The CDR3 DNA reads TGTGCCAGCAGCGAGACAGAGGACTACGAGCAGTACTTC. The chain joins TRBV7-9 to TRBJ2-7, with a tentative D call TRBD1 (5 bases). From germline, CDR1 is SEHNR and CDR2 FQNEAQ (reference sequence). The V and J ends lost 5 bases and 3 bases respectively, with 11 bases between them. CDR3 length equals 13 residues.

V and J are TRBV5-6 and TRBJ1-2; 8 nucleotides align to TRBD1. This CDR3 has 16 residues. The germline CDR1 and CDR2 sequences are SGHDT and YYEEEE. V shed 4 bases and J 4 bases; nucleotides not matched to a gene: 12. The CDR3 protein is CASSPPGQAGAYGYTF. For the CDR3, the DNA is TGTGCCAGCAGCCCACCGGGACAGGCCGGGGCCTATGGCTACACCTTC.

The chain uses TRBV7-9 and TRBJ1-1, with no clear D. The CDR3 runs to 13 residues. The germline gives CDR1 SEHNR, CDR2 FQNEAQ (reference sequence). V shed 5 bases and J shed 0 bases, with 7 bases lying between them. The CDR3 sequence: CASSVSMNTEAFF. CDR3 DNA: TGTGCCAGCAGCGTATCTATGAACACTGAAGCTTTCTTT.

CDR3 in amino acids: CASSPEAVVNYGYTF. The CDR3 DNA follows: TGTGCCAGCTCACCTGAGGCAGTAGTTAACTATGGCTACACCTTC. The chain uses TRBV18 and TRBJ1-2; D is undetermined. Deletions cut 3 bases from V and 1 base from J, with 12 bases between. The CDR3 length is 15 residues. Per germline, CDR1 KGHSH and CDR2 LQKENI.

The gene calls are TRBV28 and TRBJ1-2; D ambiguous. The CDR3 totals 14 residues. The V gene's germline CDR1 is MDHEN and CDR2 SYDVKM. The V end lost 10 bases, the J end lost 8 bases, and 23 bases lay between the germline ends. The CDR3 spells CATMGDSGPGGYTF. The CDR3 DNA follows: TGTGCCACCATGGGCGATTCTGGGCCTGGGGGCTACACCTTC.

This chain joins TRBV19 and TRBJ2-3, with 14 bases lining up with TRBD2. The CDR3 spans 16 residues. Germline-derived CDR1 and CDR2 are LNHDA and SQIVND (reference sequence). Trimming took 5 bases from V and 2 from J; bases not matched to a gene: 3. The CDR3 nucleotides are TGTGCCAGTAGTGGACTAGCGGGGGGCCTCACAGATACGCAGTATTTT. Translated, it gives CASSGLAGGLTDTQYF.

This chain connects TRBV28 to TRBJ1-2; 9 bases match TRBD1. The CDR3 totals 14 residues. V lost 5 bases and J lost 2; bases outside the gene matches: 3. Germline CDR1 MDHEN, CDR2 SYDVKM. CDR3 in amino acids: CASSTTGGNYGYTF. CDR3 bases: TGTGCCAGCAGTACGACAGGGGGAAACTATGGCTACACCTTC.

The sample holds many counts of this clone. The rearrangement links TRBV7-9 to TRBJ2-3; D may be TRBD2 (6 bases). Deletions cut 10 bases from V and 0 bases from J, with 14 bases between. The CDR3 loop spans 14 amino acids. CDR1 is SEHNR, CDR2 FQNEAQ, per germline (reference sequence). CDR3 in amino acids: CATWRGSSTDTQYF. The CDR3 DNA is TGTGCCACGTGGCGGGGCTCTAGCACAGATACGCAGTATTTT.

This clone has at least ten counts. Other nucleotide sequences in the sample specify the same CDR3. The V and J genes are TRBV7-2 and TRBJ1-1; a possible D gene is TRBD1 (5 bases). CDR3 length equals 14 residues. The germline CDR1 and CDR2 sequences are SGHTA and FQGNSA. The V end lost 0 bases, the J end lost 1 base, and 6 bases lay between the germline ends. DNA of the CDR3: TGTGCCAGCAGCTTAGCCGGGGGGAACACTGAAGCTTTCTTT. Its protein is CASSLAGGNTEAFF.

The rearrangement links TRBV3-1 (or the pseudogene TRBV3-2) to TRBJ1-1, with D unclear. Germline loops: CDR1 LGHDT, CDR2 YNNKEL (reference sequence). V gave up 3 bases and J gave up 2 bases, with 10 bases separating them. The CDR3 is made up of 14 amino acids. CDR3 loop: CASSQGSLNTEAFF. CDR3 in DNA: TGTGCCAGCAGCCAGGGCAGCCTTAACACTGAAGCTTTCTTT.

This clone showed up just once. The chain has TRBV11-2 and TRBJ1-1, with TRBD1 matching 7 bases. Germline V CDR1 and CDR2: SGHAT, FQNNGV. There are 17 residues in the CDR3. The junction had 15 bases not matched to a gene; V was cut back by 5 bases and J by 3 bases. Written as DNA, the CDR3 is TGTGCCAGCAGCCCACAGTCCCTAAGACAGGGCCACACTGAAGCTTTCTTT. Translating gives CASSPQSLRQGHTEAFF.

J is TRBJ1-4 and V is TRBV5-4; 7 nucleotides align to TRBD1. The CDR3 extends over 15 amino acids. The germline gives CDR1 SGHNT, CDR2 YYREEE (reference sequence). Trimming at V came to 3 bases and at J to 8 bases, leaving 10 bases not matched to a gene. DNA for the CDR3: TGTGCCAGCAGCTCCGACAGGGCTCTGAAGGAAAAACTGTTTTTT. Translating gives CASSSDRALKEKLFF.

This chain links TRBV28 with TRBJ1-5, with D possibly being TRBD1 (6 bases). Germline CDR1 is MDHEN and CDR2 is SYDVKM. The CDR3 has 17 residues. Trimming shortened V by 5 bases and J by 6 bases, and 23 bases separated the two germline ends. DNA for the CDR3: TGTGCCAGCAGTCTTACAGGGTCTTCAAGGGCAAGTCAGCCCCAGCATTTT. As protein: CASSLTGSSRASQPQHF. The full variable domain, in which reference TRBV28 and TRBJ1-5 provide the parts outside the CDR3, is DVKVTQSSRYLVKRTGEKVFLECVQDMDHENMFWYRQDPGLGLRLIYFSYDVKMKEKGDIPEGYSVSREKKERFSLILESASTNQTSMYLCASSLTGSSRASQPQHFGDGTRLSIL.

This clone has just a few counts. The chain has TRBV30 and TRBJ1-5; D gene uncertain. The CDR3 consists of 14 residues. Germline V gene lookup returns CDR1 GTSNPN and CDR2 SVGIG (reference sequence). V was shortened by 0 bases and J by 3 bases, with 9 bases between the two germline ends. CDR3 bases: TGTGCCTGGAGTGTCAACTACCCCAATCAGCCCCAGCATTTT. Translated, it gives CAWSVNYPNQPQHF.

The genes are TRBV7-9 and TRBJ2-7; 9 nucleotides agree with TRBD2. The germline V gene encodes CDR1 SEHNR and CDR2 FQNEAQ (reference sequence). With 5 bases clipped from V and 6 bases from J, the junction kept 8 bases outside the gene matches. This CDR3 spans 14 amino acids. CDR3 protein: CASSPAGGGGEQYF. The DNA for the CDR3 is TGTGCCAGCAGCCCGGCGGGGGGGGGCGGCGAGCAGTACTTC. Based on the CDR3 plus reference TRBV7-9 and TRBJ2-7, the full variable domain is DTGVSQNPRHKITKRGQNVTFRCDPISEHNRLYWYRQTLGQGPEFLTYFQNEAQLEKSRLLSDRFSAERPKGSFSTLEIQRTEQGDSAMYLCASSPAGGGGEQYFGPGTRLTVT.

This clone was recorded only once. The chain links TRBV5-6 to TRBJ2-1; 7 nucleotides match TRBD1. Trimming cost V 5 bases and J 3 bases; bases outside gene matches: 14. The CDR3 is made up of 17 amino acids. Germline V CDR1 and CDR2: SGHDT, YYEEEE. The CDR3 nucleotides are TGTGCCAGCAGTATAAAAGACCGGGACAGATACTACAATGAGCAGTTCTTC. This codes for CASSIKDRDRYYNEQFF. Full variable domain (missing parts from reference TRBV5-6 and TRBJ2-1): DAGVTQSPTHLIKTRGQQVTLRCSPKSGHDTVSWYQQALGQGPQFIFQYYEEEERQRGNFPDRFSGHQFPNYSSELNVNALLLGDSALYLCASSIKDRDRYYNEQFFGPGTRLTVL.

The CDR3 region is CASRVQGISFSYEQYF. The CDR3 nucleotides are TGTGCCAGCAGGGTCCAGGGGATCTCATTTTCCTACGAGCAGTACTTC. The genes are TRBV28 and TRBJ2-7; D is possibly TRBD1 (6 bases). Between the trimmed V and J ends, which lost 6 bases and 1 base, there was a span of 19 bases. The CDR3 length is 16 residues. The germline V gene has CDR1 MDHEN and CDR2 SYDVKM.

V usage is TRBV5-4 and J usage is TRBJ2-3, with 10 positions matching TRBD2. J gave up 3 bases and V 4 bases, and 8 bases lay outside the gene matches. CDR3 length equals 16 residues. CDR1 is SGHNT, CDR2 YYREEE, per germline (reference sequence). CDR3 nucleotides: TGTGCCAGCAGCCTTCCGGGACTAGCGTATACAGATACGCAGTATTTT. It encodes CASSLPGLAYTDTQYF.

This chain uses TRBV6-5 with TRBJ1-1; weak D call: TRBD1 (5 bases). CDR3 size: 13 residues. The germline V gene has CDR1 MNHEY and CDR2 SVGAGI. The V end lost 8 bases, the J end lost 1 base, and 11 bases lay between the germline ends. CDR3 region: CASGLQENTEAFF. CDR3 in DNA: TGTGCCAGCGGACTACAGGAGAACACTGAAGCTTTCTTT.

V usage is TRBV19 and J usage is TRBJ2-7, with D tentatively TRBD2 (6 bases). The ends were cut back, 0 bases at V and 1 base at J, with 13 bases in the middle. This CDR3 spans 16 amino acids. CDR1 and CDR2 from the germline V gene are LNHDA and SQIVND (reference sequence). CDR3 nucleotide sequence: TGTGCCAGTAGTATAGACGGGGGTAACCCTTCCTACGAGCAGTACTTC. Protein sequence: CASSIDGGNPSYEQYF.

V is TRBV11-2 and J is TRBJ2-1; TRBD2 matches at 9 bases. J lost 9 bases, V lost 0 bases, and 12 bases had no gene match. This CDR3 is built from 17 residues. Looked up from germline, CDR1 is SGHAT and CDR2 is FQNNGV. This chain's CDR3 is CASSLDQGLAGAGEQFF. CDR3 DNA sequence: TGTGCCAGCAGCTTAGATCAGGGACTAGCAGGGGCGGGTGAGCAGTTCTTC.

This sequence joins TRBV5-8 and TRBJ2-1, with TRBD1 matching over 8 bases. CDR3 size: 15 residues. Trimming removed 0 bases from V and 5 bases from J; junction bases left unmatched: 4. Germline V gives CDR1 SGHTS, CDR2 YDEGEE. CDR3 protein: CASSLGTGFDNEQFF. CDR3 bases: TGTGCCAGCAGCTTGGGGACAGGGTTCGACAATGAGCAGTTCTTC.

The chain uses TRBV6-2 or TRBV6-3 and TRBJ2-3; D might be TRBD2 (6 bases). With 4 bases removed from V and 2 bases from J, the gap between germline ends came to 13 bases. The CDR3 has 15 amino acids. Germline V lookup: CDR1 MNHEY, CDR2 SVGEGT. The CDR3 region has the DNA TGTGCCAGCAGTTGGGACTCCCCTGACACAGATACGCAGTATTTT. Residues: CASSWDSPDTDTQYF.

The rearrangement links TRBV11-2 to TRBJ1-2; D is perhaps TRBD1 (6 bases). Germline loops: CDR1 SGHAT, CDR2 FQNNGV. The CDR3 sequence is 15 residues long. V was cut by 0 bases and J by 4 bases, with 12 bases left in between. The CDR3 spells CASSLEGRGGYGYTF. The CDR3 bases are TGTGCCAGCAGCTTAGAAGGCAGGGGCGGCTATGGCTACACCTTC.

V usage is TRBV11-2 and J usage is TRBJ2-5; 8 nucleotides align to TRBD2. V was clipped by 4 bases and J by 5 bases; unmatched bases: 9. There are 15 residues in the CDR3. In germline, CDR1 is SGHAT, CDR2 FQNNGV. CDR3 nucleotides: TGTGCCAGCAGCTCGCCCCGGGAGGGAGGCGAGACCCAGTACTTC. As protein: CASSSPREGGETQYF.

Here the CDR3 reads CASSLGFQGAGELFF. The CDR3 nucleotides read TGCGCCAGCAGCTTGGGATTCCAGGGTGCCGGGGAGCTGTTTTTT. This chain uses TRBV5-1 with TRBJ2-2; TRBD1 is a possible D gene (5 bases). CDR1 is SGHRS, CDR2 YFSETQ, per germline. V was trimmed by 0 bases and J by 6 bases, leaving 12 bases between them. The CDR3 spans 15 residues.

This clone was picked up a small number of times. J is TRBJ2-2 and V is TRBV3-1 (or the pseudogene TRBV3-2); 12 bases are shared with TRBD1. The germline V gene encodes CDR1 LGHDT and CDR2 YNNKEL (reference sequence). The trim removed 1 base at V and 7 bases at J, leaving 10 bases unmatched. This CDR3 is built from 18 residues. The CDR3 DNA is TGTGCCAGCAGCCAAGCCGGGACAGGGGGCTTTGTGAACGGGGAGCTGTTTTTT. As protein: CASSQAGTGGFVNGELFF.